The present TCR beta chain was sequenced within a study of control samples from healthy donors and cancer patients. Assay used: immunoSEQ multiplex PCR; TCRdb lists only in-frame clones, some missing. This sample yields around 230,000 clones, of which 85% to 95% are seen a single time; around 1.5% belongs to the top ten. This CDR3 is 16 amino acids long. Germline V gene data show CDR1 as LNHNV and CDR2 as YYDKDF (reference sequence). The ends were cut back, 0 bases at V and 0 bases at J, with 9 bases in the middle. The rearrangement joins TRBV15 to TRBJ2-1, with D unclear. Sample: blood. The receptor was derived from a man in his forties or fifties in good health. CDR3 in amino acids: CATSRESASSYNEQFF. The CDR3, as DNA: TGTGCCACCAGCAGAGAATCCGCGAGCTCCTACAATGAGCAGTTCTTC.